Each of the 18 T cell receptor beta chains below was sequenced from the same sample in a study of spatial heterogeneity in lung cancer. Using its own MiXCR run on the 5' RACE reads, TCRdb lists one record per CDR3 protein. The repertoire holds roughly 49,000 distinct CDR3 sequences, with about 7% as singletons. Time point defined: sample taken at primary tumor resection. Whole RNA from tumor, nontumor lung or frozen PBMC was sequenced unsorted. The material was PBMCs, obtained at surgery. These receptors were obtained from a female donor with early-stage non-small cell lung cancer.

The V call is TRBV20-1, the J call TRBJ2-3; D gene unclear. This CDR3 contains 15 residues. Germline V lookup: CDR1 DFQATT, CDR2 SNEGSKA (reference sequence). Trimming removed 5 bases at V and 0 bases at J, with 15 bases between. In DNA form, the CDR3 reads TGCAGTGCTCACCCTTACCTATCTAGCACAGATACGCAGTATTTT. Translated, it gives CSAHPYLSSTDTQYF.

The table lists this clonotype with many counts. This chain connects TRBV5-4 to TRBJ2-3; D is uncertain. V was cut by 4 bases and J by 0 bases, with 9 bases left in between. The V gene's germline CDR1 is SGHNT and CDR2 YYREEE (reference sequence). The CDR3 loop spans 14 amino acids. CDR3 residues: CASSQGGSTDTQYF. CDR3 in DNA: TGTGCCAGCAGCCAAGGTGGGAGCACAGATACGCAGTATTTT. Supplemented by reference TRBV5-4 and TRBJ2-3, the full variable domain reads ETGVTQSPTHLIKTRGQQVTLRCSSQSGHNTVSWYQQALGQGPQFIFQYYREEENGRGNFPPRFSGLQFPNYSSELNVNALELDDSALYLCASSQGGSTDTQYFGPGTRLTVL.

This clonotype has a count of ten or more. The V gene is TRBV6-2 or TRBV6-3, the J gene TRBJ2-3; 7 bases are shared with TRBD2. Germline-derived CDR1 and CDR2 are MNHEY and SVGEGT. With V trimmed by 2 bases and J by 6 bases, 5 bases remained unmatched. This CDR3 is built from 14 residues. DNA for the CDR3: TGTGCCAGCAGTTACGACCTGCGGGGGGATACGCAGTATTTT. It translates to CASSYDLRGDTQYF.

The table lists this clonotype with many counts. The CDR3 nucleotides are TGTGCCAGCAGCCCGCAAAATAGGTCGGGGCGCCTAATGGGGAATGAAAAACTGTTTTTT. It is translated as CASSPQNRSGRLMGNEKLFF. This chain uses TRBV7-3 with TRBJ1-4; D possibly corresponds to TRBD1 (5 bases). CDR3 length equals 20 residues. Germline loops: CDR1 SGHTA, CDR2 FQGTGA. The V end was cut by 5 bases, the J end by 5 bases, with 30 bases between.

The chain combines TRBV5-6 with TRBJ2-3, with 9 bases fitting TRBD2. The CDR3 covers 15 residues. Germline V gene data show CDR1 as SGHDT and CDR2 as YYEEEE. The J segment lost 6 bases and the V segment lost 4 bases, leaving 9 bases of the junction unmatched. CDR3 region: CASSAGLALWDTQYF. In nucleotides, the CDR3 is TGTGCCAGCAGCGCGGGACTAGCCCTGTGGGATACGCAGTATTTT.

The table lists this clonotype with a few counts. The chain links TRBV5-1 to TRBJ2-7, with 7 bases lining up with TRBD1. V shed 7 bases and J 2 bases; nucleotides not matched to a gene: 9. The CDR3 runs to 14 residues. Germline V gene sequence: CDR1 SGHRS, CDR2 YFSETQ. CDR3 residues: CASQAGTVPYEQYF. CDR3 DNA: TGCGCCAGCCAAGCCGGGACAGTCCCCTACGAGCAGTACTTC.

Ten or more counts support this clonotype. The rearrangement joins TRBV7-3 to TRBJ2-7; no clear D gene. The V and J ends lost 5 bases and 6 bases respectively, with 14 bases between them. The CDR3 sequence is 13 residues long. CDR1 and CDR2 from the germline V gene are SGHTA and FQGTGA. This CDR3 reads CASSPGPNTEQYF. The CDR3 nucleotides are TGTGCCAGCAGCCCTGGACCTAACACCGAGCAGTACTTC.

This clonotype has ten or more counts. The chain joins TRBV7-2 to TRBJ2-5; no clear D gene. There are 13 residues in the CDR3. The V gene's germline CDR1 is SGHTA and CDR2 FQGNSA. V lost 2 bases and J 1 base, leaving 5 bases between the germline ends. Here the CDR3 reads CASSLSFQETQYF. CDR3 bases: TGTGCCAGCAGCTTAAGTTTCCAAGAGACCCAGTACTTC.

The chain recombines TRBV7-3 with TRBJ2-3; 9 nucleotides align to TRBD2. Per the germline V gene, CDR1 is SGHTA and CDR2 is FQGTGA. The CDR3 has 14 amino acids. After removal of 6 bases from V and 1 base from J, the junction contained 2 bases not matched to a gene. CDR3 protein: CASRIAGGTDTQYF. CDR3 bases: TGTGCCAGCAGAATAGCGGGGGGCACAGATACGCAGTATTTT.

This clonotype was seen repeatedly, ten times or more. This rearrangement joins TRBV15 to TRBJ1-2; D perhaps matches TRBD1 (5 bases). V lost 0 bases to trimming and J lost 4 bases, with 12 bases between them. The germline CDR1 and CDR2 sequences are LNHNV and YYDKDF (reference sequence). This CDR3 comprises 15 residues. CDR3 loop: CATSRDRGIIYGYTF. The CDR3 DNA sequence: TGTGCCACCAGCAGAGATCGGGGGATTATCTATGGCTACACCTTC. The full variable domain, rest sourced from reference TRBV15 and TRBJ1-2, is DAMVIQNPRYQVTQFGKPVTLSCSQTLNHNVMYWYQQKSSQAPKLLFHYYDKDFNNEADTPDNFQSRRPNTSFCFLDIRSPGLGDTAMYLCATSRDRGIIYGYTFGSGTRLTVV.

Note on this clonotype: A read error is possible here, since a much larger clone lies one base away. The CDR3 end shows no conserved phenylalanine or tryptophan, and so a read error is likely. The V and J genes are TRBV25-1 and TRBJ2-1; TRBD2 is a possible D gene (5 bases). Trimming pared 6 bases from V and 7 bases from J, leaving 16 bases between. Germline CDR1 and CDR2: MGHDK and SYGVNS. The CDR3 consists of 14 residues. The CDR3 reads CASSRGGVGNEQFS. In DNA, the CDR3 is TGTGCCAGCAGCCGGGGTGGCGTCGGGAATGAGCAGTTCTCC.

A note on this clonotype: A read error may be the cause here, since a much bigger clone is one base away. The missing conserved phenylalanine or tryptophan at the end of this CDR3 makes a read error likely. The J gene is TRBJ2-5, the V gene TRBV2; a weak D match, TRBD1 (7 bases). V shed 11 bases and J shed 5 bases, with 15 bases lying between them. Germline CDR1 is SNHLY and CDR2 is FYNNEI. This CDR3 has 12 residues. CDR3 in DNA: TGTGCCGGGAAGCCAGGGGGGGAGACCCAGTACCTC. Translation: CAGKPGGETQYL.

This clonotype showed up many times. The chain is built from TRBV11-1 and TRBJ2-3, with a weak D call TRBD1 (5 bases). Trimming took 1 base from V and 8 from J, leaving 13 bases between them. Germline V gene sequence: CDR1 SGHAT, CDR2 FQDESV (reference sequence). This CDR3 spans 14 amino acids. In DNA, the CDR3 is TGTGCCAGCAGCTTAGGGCCCATCCAGGGTACGCAGTATTTT. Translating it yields CASSLGPIQGTQYF.

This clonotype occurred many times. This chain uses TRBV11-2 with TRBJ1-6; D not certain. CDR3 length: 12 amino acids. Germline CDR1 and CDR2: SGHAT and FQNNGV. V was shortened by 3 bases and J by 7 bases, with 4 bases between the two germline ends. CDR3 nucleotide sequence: TGTGCCAGCAGCTTTACGAATTCACCCCTCCACTTT. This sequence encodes CASSFTNSPLHF.

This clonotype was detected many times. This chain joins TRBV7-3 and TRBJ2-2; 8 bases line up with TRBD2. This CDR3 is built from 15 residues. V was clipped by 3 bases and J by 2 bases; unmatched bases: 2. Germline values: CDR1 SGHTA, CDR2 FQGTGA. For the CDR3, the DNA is TGTGCCAGCAGCTTCCGGGGGGGAAACACCGGGGAGCTGTTTTTT. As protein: CASSFRGGNTGELFF.

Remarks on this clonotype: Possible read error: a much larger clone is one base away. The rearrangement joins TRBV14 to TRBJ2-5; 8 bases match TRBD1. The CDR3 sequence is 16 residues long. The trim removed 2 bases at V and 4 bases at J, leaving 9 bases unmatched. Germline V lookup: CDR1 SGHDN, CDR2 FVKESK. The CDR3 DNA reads TGTGCCAGCAGCCAATCCTTCCGGACAGGGAGAGAGACCCAGTACTTC. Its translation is CASSQSFRTGRETQYF. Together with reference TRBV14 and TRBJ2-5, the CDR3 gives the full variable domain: EAGVTQFPSHSVIEKGQTVTLRCDPISGHDNLYWYRRVMGKEIKFLLHFVKESKQDESGMPNNRFLAERTGGTYSTLKVQPAELEDSGVYFCASSQSFRTGRETQYFGPGTRLLVL.

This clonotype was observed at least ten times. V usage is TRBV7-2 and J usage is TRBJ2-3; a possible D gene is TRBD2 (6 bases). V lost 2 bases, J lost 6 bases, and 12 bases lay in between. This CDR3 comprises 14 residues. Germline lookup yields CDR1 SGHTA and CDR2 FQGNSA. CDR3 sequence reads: CASSLRAREDTQYF. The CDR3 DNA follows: TGTGCCAGCAGCTTACGTGCTCGGGAGGATACGCAGTATTTT.

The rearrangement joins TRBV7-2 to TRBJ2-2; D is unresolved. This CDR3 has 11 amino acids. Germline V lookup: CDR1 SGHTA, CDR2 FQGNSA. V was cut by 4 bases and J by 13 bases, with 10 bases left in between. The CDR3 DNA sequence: TGTGCCAGCAGCTACTCCGGGCCGCTGTTTTTT. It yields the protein CASSYSGPLFF.